This TCR beta chain comes out of a study of T cell responses to AZD1222 COVID-19 vaccine. General study findings and limits: It was only a handful of AZD1222 recipients who were seropositive at baseline.

Note on this clone: The antigen is not known.

The V and J ends lost 4 bases and 7 bases respectively, with 18 bases between them. The length of the CDR3 is 14 residues. Germline V gene sequence: CDR1 SGHNT, CDR2 YYREEE (reference sequence). Sequencing used immunoSEQ multiplex PCR; TCRdb keeps in-frame clones, though not all of them. The sample has 200,000 to 300,000 clones, 80% to 95% seen once; the top ten hold roughly 0.5%. Sample: peripheral blood, taken on day 0 of AZD1222 vaccination. This TCR was recovered from an adult in good health. J is TRBJ2-7 and V is TRBV5-4, with D perhaps TRBD2 (6 bases). The CDR3 loop reads CASSQSSAREEQYF. In DNA form, the CDR3 reads TGTGCCAGCAGCCAGTCTAGCGCAAGGGAGGAGCAGTACTTC.